The T cell receptor (beta chain) described here comes from a study of regulatory T cells in long-lasting Graves disease. Time point reported: newly diagnosed GD, antithyroid drugs for less than 3 months. PBMCs provided the RNA from which the TCR library was made. The CDR3 has 17 residues. The V end was cut by 7 bases, the J end by 2 bases, with 21 bases between. Per germline, CDR1 MDHEN and CDR2 SYDVKM. Building the TCR beta libraries relied on iRepertoire HTBI primers, and CDR3 regions underwent Arm-PCR. Each CDR3 protein gets one entry after TCRdb re-called the multiplex PCR reads with MiXCR. The sample contains around 250,000 distinct CDR3 sequences, about 17% of which appear only once. Study-level findings and limits: Persistent patients shared 2,500 to 3,000 public clonotypes among themselves. Newly diagnosed patients shared fewer, at roughly 900.

The sample holds many counts of this clonotype. What it binds is unknown. The same sample was also used in a study of T cells in Graves' hyperthyroidism and ophthalmopathy.

The TCR originated in a woman aged 25 to 39 with Graves disease. The sequences come from peripheral blood mononuclear cells (PBMCs), collected at new diagnosis, from a patient treated with antithyroid drugs. The V and J genes are TRBV28 and TRBJ1-5, with D tentatively TRBD1 (5 bases). CDR3 coding DNA: TGTGCCAGCAACAAGCCGGGACTCACAGTCGGCAATCAGCCCCAGCATTTT. This codes for CASNKPGLTVGNQPQHF.